Detailed here is one TCR beta chain. The sample belongs to a study of blood T cell repertoires in COVID-19. Study information: COVID-19 samples collected from the United States, Italy and Spain covered acute and convalescent phases. PBMCs, B-cell-depleted T cells, or T cells were the source of the cDNA or gDNA that made up the material.

Original data processing: From reference gene primer amplification, estimates of nucleated cell counts were derived. Clones were sequenced by immunoSEQ multiplex PCR, and TCRdb holds only the in-frame ones, with some missing. Clone size and the V and J calls come from that table; the DNA yielded D and trimming. Of fewer than 95,000 clones detected, roughly 90% appear once; the ten largest clones hold 25% to 30%. CDR1 and CDR2 (germline): LGHNT, FRNRAP. The CDR3 covers 19 residues. J was trimmed by 9 bases and V by 3 bases; bases with no gene match: 21. Source material: peripheral blood. The TCR sequence derives from a man in his fifties with active or convalescent COVID-19. This chain uses TRBV12-5 with TRBJ2-3; TRBD2 aligns across 10 bases. This CDR3 is CASGLVVGVEREGARTQYF. Here the CDR3 DNA reads TGTGCTAGTGGTTTAGTTGTGGGTGTGGAGCGGGAGGGCGCACGAACGCAGTATTTT.